The following is a T cell receptor beta chain sequence with its context. Trimming cost V 1 base and J 8 bases, with 12 bases left between them. CDR1 and CDR2 from the germline V gene are SGHRS and YFSETQ. This CDR3 has 14 amino acids. These data originate in a study of blood T cell repertoires in COVID-19. Overall study context: T cells, B-cell-depleted T cells, or PBMCs provided the cDNA or gDNA that served as material.

Self-reported history from a screening survey and questionnaire set each donor's cohort. Cohort 3 donors were reported recovered after two negative PCRs, clearance, or symptom resolution. Sequencing used immunoSEQ multiplex PCR; TCRdb keeps in-frame clones, though not all of them. The repertoire holds approximately 300,000 clones, with just over 85% as singletons. Sequenced input: PBMCs or T cells enriched from blood (not recorded which). This clonotype originated in a man aged 25 to 40 who had recovered from COVID-19. The chain carries TRBV5-1 and TRBJ1-4; perhaps TRBD1 as D (5 bases). The CDR3 DNA sequence: TGCGCCAGCAGCTTGAGCGGGGGAGGGGAAAAACTGTTTTTT. Translation gives CASSLSGGGEKLFF.